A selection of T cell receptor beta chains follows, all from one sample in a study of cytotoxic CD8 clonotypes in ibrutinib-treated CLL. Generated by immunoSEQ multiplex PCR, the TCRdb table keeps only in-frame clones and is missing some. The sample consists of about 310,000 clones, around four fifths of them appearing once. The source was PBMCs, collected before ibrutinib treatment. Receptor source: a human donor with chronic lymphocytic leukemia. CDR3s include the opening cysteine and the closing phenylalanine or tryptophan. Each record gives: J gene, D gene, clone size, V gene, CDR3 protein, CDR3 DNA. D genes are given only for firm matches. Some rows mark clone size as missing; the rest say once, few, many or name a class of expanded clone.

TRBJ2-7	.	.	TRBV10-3	CAISGDQYEQYF	TGTGCCATCAGTGGTGACCAGTACGAGCAGTACTTC
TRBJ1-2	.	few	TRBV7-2	CASSLEVRMYGYTF	TGTGCCAGCAGCTTAGAGGTCCGCATGTATGGCTACACCTTC
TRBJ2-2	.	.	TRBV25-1	CASSESWGGGELFF	TGTGCCAGCAGTGAAAGCTGGGGCGGCGGGGAGCTGTTTTTT
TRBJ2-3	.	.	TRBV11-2	CASSAPPGTDTQYF	TGTGCCAGCAGCGCGCCCCCTGGTACAGATACGCAGTATTTT
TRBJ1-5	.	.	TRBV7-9	CASSLVGTNNQPQHF	TGTGCCAGCAGCTTAGTTGGGACAAACAATCAGCCCCAGCATTTT
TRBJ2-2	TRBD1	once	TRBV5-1	CASSRLRGGAHTGELFF	TGCGCCAGCAGCCGATTGCGAGGGGGCGCCCACACCGGGGAGCTGTTTTTT
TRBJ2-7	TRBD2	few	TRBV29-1	CSAGGSGSSYEQYF	TGCAGCGCCGGGGGTAGCGGGAGCTCCTACGAGCAGTACTTC
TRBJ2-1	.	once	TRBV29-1	CSVAWGYNEQFF	TGCAGCGTTGCATGGGGCTACAATGAGCAGTTCTTC
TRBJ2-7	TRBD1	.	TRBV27	CASSPGDSLWNYEQYF	TGTGCCAGCAGTCCCGGGGACAGCCTTTGGAACTACGAGCAGTACTTC
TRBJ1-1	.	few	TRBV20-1	CSASRNTEAFF	TGCAGTGCCAGCAGGAACACTGAAGCTTTCTTT
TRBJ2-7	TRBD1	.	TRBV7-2	CASSHGTAYEQYF	TGTGCCAGCAGCCACGGGACAGCCTACGAGCAGTACTTC
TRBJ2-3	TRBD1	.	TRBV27	CASSLGQGGADTQYF	TGTGCCAGCAGTTTGGGACAGGGGGGAGCAGATACGCAGTATTTT
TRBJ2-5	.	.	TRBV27	CASMDRQETQYF	TGTGCCAGCATGGACCGTCAAGAGACCCAGTACTTC
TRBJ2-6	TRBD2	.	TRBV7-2	CASSLVSGLAGVVANVLTF	TGTGCCAGCAGCTTAGTCTCGGGACTAGCGGGAGTAGTGGCCAACGTCCTGACTTTC
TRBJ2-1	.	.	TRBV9	CASSPASRQSGLVNEQFF	TGTGCCAGCAGCCCAGCGAGCCGACAAAGCGGGTTGGTTAATGAGCAGTTCTTC
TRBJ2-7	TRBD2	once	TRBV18	CASSPLRGEDPGGGWYEQYF	TGTGCCAGCTCGCCCCTCCGGGGGGAGGACCCCGGCGGTGGTTGGTACGAGCAGTACTTC
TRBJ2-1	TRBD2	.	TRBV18	CASSPSAGGPPRDYNEQFF	TGTGCCAGCTCACCCTCCGCGGGAGGGCCGCCCCGTGACTACAATGAGCAGTTCTTC
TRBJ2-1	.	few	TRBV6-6	CASSYSGTSYNEQFF	TGTGCCAGCAGTTATTCAGGGACCTCCTACAATGAGCAGTTCTTC
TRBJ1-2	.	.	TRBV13	CASSLSSEYGYTF	TGTGCCAGCAGCTTATCATCGGAATATGGCTACACCTTC
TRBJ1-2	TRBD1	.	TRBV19	CASHNVGQDLYGYTF	TGTGCCAGCCATAATGTGGGACAGGACCTATATGGCTACACCTTC
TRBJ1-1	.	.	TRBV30	CAWSEGVLSVAFF	TGTGCCTGGAGTGAAGGGGTCCTCTCAGTAGCTTTCTTT
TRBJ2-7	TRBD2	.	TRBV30	CASTRLAGSYEQYF	TGTGCCTCTACCCGATTAGCGGGTTCCTACGAGCAGTACTTC
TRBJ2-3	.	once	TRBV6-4	CASSDFSQGIIWDTQYF	TGTGCCAGCAGTGACTTCTCGCAGGGGATAATATGGGATACGCAGTATTTT
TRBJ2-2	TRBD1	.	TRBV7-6	CASRLQGAGELFF	TGTGCCAGCAGATTACAGGGGGCCGGGGAGCTGTTTTTT
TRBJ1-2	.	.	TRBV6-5	CASSYANRLNYGYTF	TGTGCCAGCAGTTACGCCAACAGGCTTAACTATGGCTACACCTTC
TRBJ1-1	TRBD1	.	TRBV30	CAWNRGRDTEAFF	TGTGCCTGGAACAGGGGGCGGGACACTGAAGCTTTCTTT
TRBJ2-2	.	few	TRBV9	CASSVAGTPGHTLSGELFF	TGTGCCAGCAGCGTAGCTGGCACACCGGGACATACTCTTTCCGGGGAGCTGTTTTTT
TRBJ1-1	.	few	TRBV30	CAWGGDSRTEAFF	TGTGCCTGGGGAGGGGATTCTAGGACTGAAGCTTTCTTT
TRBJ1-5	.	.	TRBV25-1	CASSGGGAIQPQHF	TGTGCCAGCAGTGGAGGGGGGGCTATCCAGCCCCAGCATTTT
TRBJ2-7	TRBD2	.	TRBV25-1	CASSEIGGRASRQYF	TGTGCCAGCAGTGAAATTGGCGGGAGGGCGTCACGGCAGTACTTC
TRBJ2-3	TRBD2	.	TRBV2	CASSDLAGGSTDTQYF	TGTGCCAGCAGTGATCTAGCGGGAGGTAGCACAGATACGCAGTATTTT
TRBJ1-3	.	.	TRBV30	CAWSVRGSGNTIYF	TGTGCCTGGAGTGTACGCGGCTCTGGAAACACCATATATTTT
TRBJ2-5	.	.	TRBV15	CATSRDLQETQYF	TGTGCCACCAGCAGAGATTTGCAAGAGACCCAGTACTTC
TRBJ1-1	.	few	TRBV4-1	CASSQAAPLEQRRTEAFF	TGCGCCAGCAGCCAGGCGGCCCCCCTAGAACAGAGAAGGACTGAAGCTTTCTTT
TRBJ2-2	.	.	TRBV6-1	CASSVLRDSITGELFF	TGTGCCAGCAGTGTCTTACGGGACTCGATAACCGGGGAGCTGTTTTTT
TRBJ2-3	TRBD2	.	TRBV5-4	CASSLSSGATDTQYF	TGTGCCAGCAGCTTGAGTAGCGGGGCAACAGATACGCAGTATTTT
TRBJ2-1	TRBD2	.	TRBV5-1	CASSSREVRTSGVLYNEQFF	TGCGCCAGCAGCTCGCGCGAAGTAAGGACTAGCGGGGTGCTATACAATGAGCAGTTCTTC
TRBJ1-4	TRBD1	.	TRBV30	CAWSPEDRENEKLFF	TGTGCCTGGAGTCCCGAGGACAGGGAGAATGAAAAACTGTTTTTT
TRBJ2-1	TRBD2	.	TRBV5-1	CASSSEGVAGAEEQFF	TGCGCCAGCAGCTCTGAAGGCGTTGCGGGAGCTGAGGAGCAGTTCTTC
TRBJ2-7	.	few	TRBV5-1	CASSWDVRKNYEQYF	TGCGCCAGCAGCTGGGATGTCCGAAAAAACTACGAGCAGTACTTC
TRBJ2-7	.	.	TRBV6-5	CASSPAGTATYEQYF	TGTGCCAGCAGTCCCGCCGGGACCGCGACCTACGAGCAGTACTTC
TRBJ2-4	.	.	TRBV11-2	CASSFDRLAKNIQYF	TGTGCCAGCAGTTTTGACAGGCTAGCCAAAAACATTCAGTACTTC
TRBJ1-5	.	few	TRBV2	CASRKSFGNQPQHF	TGTGCCAGCAGGAAGTCGTTTGGCAATCAGCCCCAGCATTTT